This passage covers 24 T cell receptor beta chains from one sample sequenced in a study of cytomegalovirus exposure and HLA in healthy donors. Only in-frame clones appear in the TCRdb table, and some are missing; sequencing was by immunoSEQ multiplex PCR. The sample shows 200,000 or so clones, around nine tenths of them seen only once. Sequenced sample: PBMCs. All receptors derive from a young woman in good health and CMV-seronegative.

The chain couples TRBV9 to TRBJ1-2; D might be TRBD1 (5 bases). The length of the CDR3 is 13 residues. V lost 0 bases and J 6 bases, leaving 9 bases between the germline ends. From germline, CDR1 is SGDLS and CDR2 YYNGEE. CDR3 sequence reads: CASSVDRRHGYTF. In DNA form, the CDR3 reads TGTGCCAGCAGCGTAGACAGGAGACATGGCTACACCTTC.

The chain has TRBV5-4 and TRBJ1-2, with D maybe TRBD1 (6 bases). Germline CDR1 is SGHNT and CDR2 is YYREEE (reference sequence). Between the trimmed V and J ends, which lost 2 bases and 4 bases, there was a span of 12 bases. This CDR3 has 14 residues. The CDR3 sequence: CASSFRTALYGYTF. The DNA of the CDR3 is TGTGCCAGCAGCTTTAGGACAGCCCTCTATGGCTACACCTTC.

The chain uses TRBV9 and TRBJ2-1; possible D gene TRBD2, 6 bases. V gave up 0 bases and J gave up 6 bases, with 7 bases separating them. Germline values: CDR1 SGDLS, CDR2 YYNGEE. The CDR3 is 13 amino acids. The CDR3 spells CASSVGRGNEQFF. CDR3 nucleotides: TGTGCCAGCAGCGTAGGGAGGGGCAATGAGCAGTTCTTC.

In this sample, this clone turned up a few times. The chain joins TRBV5-1 to TRBJ2-7; D may be TRBD1 (5 bases). CDR1 SGHRS and CDR2 YFSETQ come from the germline V gene. Trimming shortened V by 2 bases and J by 2 bases, and 8 bases separated the two germline ends. This CDR3 is 13 amino acids long. The CDR3 DNA sequence: TGCGCCAGCAGCTTCCAGGGAACCTACGAGCAGTACTTC. Translated: CASSFQGTYEQYF.

Remarks on this clone: One junction end does not reproduce the germline sequence, and a read error may be involved. This rearrangement joins TRBV6-1 to TRBJ1-1, with a tentative D call TRBD1 (5 bases). Germline-derived CDR1 and CDR2 are MNHNS and SASEGT. CDR3 length: 13 amino acids. CDR3 DNA: TGTGCCAGCAGTTTGGGGCGAAACACCGAAGCTTTCTTT. Encoded protein: CASSLGRNTEAFF.

The count of this clone is one. V usage is TRBV6-5 and J usage is TRBJ1-2; D perhaps matches TRBD1 (5 bases). Trimming shortened V by 2 bases and J by 0 bases, and 7 bases separated the two germline ends. In germline, CDR1 is MNHEY, CDR2 SVGAGI. The CDR3 contains 14 residues. The chain's CDR3 is CASSYAGPNYGYTF. CDR3 nucleotides: TGTGCCAGCAGTTACGCAGGGCCTAACTATGGCTACACCTTC.

The chain carries TRBV27 and TRBJ2-7; 7 bases map to TRBD1. The CDR3 spans 13 residues. CDR1 is MNHEY and CDR2 is SMNVEV in the germline V gene (reference sequence). V lost 9 bases and J lost 4; bases outside the gene matches: 9. The CDR3 reads CASKGGRVYEQYF. The CDR3 DNA sequence: TGTGCCAGTAAAGGGGGCAGGGTTTACGAGCAGTACTTC.

The chain combines TRBV30 with TRBJ2-1; unclear D gene. The CDR3 extends over 11 amino acids. V lost 0 bases, J lost 7 bases, and 4 bases lay in between. Per germline, CDR1 GTSNPN and CDR2 SVGIG (reference sequence). The chain's CDR3 is CAWSVENEQFF. The DNA of the CDR3 is TGTGCCTGGAGTGTTGAGAATGAGCAGTTCTTC.

This chain joins TRBV10-3 and TRBJ2-1, with a possible D match to TRBD2 (5 bases). The germline V gene has CDR1 ENHRY and CDR2 SYGVKD. The CDR3 loop spans 17 amino acids. Trimming took 10 bases from V and 6 from J, leaving 28 bases between them. The CDR3 here is CATKAHRASGIGNEQFF. In nucleotides, the CDR3 is TGTGCCACGAAAGCCCATCGCGCCTCCGGGATCGGCAATGAGCAGTTCTTC.

The chain has TRBV6-5 and TRBJ2-1, with TRBD2 matching over 7 bases. CDR3 length: 15 amino acids. From germline, CDR1 is MNHEY and CDR2 SVGAGI. The V gene end was trimmed by 10 bases and the J gene end by 4 bases; junction bases not matched to a gene: 13. The CDR3 region is CATTRGRAYYNEQFF. The CDR3 coding sequence is TGTGCCACCACCCGAGGGAGGGCCTATTACAATGAGCAGTTCTTC.

This chain uses TRBV7-8 with TRBJ1-3; 7 bases match TRBD1. Germline assignment: CDR1 SGHVS and CDR2 FQNEAQ. The CDR3 contains 18 residues. The V segment lost 2 bases and the J segment 0 bases; nucleotides outside the gene matches: 10. The CDR3 spells CASSLYRQGIYSGNTIYF. CDR3 nucleotides: TGTGCCAGCAGCTTATATAGACAGGGAATATACTCTGGAAACACCATATATTTT.

This clone has a single count. The rearrangement links TRBV6-6 to TRBJ2-3; D uncertain. The CDR3 is 14 residues long. Trimming shortened V by 3 bases and J by 3 bases, and 10 bases separated the two germline ends. Germline lookup yields CDR1 MNHNY and CDR2 SVGAGI (reference sequence). In DNA form, the CDR3 reads TGTGCCAGCAGTTATGGCCAGGCTACAGATACGCAGTATTTT. Translation: CASSYGQATDTQYF.

The chain combines TRBV2 with TRBJ2-3; TRBD2 matches at 9 bases. V gave up 4 bases and J gave up 5 bases; unmatched junction bases: 7. This CDR3 region has 15 residues. Germline loops: CDR1 SNHLY, CDR2 FYNNEI. The CDR3 coding sequence is TGTGCCAGCAGTGTGGCGGGAGGGCTAGGAGATACGCAGTATTTT. As protein: CASSVAGGLGDTQYF.

J is TRBJ2-2 and V is TRBV7-3; 8 bases map to TRBD1. The CDR3 runs to 17 residues. The germline CDR1 and CDR2 sequences are SGHTA and FQGTGA. With V trimmed by 4 bases and J by 3 bases, 10 bases remained unmatched. The CDR3 DNA reads TGTGCCAGCAGCTCCTCACGGACAGGGTGGGACACCGGGGAGCTGTTTTTT. This gives the protein CASSSSRTGWDTGELFF.

The chain joins TRBV4-3 to TRBJ1-5, with D unresolved. V was shortened by 0 bases and J by 1 base, with 7 bases between the two germline ends. Germline loops: CDR1 LGHNA, CDR2 YSLEER. The CDR3 extends over 15 amino acids. The CDR3 nucleotides read TGCGCCAGCAGCCAAGAGACTGGAAGCAATCAGCCCCAGCATTTT. It translates to CASSQETGSNQPQHF.

This chain joins TRBV28 and TRBJ1-2; TRBD1 might be the D (5 bases). The germline gives CDR1 MDHEN, CDR2 SYDVKM. CDR3 length: 12 residues. V shed 6 bases and J shed 8 bases, with 13 bases lying between them. The CDR3 is CASSLSKGGYTF. CDR3 nucleotide sequence: TGTGCCAGCAGCCTATCAAAGGGGGGCTACACCTTC.

This sequence joins TRBV28 and TRBJ1-5; D perhaps matches TRBD1 (5 bases). Trimming shortened V by 7 bases and J by 7 bases, and 14 bases separated the two germline ends. Germline CDR1 reads MDHEN; CDR2 reads SYDVKM. The CDR3 consists of 13 residues. DNA for the CDR3: TGTGCCAGCACCCCGGGGGGTACCCAGCCCCAGCATTTT. It encodes CASTPGGTQPQHF. Supplemented by reference TRBV28 and TRBJ1-5, the full variable domain reads DVKVTQSSRYLVKRTGEKVFLECVQDMDHENMFWYRQDPGLGLRLIYFSYDVKMKEKGDIPEGYSVSREKKERFSLILESASTNQTSMYLCASTPGGTQPQHFGDGTRLSIL.

The rearrangement joins TRBV7-2 to TRBJ1-2; D possibly corresponds to TRBD1 (5 bases). The germline gives CDR1 SGHTA, CDR2 FQGNSA. The V end was cut by 6 bases, the J end by 6 bases, with 14 bases between. The CDR3 has 13 amino acids. The CDR3 sequence is CASSQPTENGYTF. The CDR3 DNA reads as TGTGCCAGCAGTCAGCCGACAGAGAATGGCTACACCTTC.

The chain links TRBV5-1 to TRBJ2-4; 9 bases are a match to TRBD2. Germline trimming cut 4 bases from V and 7 bases from J; bases unmatched to any gene: 6. Germline V CDR1 and CDR2: SGHRS, YFSETQ. This CDR3 spans 14 amino acids. CDR3 sequence: CASSPGLATNIQYF. The CDR3 DNA sequence: TGCGCCAGCAGCCCGGGACTAGCAACCAACATTCAGTACTTC.

The DNA of the CDR3 is TGCAGCGTTGACCCACAACAGGGCAGCACTGAAGCTTTCTTT. This encodes CSVDPQQGSTEAFF. The rearrangement uses TRBV29-1 and TRBJ1-1; a weak D match, TRBD1 (6 bases). CDR1 SQVTM and CDR2 ANQGSEA come from the germline V gene. Trimming stripped 3 bases from V and 4 bases from J, with 15 bases between. CDR3 length equals 14 residues. The complete variable domain, with remaining parts taken from reference TRBV29-1 and TRBJ1-1, reads SAVISQKPSRDICQRGTSLTIQCQVDSQVTMMFWYRQQPGQSLTLIATANQGSEATYESGFVIDKFPISRPNLTFSTLTVSNMSPEDSSIYLCSVDPQQGSTEAFFGQGTRLTVV.

V is TRBV11-2 and J is TRBJ2-2, with D tentatively TRBD2 (7 bases). CDR1 and CDR2 (germline): SGHAT, FQNNGV. V was shortened by 1 base and J by 5 bases, with 14 bases between the two germline ends. The CDR3 is 16 residues long. CDR3 sequence: CASSLARGRLTGELFF. The CDR3 DNA reads TGTGCCAGCAGCTTAGCGCGGGGGCGACTTACCGGGGAGCTGTTTTTT.

The rearrangement links TRBV30 to TRBJ2-7, with a weak D call TRBD2 (6 bases). CDR1 and CDR2 from the germline V gene are GTSNPN and SVGIG (reference sequence). Trimming removed 4 bases at V and 7 bases at J, with 20 bases between. This CDR3 contains 14 residues. CDR3 in amino acids: CAWTEPGLPLEQYF. CDR3 DNA: TGTGCCTGGACTGAACCGGGACTCCCACTTGAGCAGTACTTC. Variable domain in full (rest from reference TRBV30 and TRBJ2-7): SQTIHQWPATLVQPVGSPLSLECTVEGTSNPNLYWYRQAAGRGLQLLFYSVGIGQISSEVPQNLSASRPQDRQFILSSKKLLLSDSGFYLCAWTEPGLPLEQYFGPGTRLTVT.

The CDR3 DNA follows: TGTGCCTACGCGACAGGTTCTCTCACCGGGGAGCTGTTTTTT. Protein sequence: CAYATGSLTGELFF. This rearrangement joins TRBV30 to TRBJ2-2; TRBD1 is a possible D gene (6 bases). Germline assignment: CDR1 GTSNPN and CDR2 SVGIG (reference sequence). The CDR3 length is 14 residues. Trimming cost V 7 bases and J 4 bases, with 16 bases left between them.

The gene calls are TRBV28 and TRBJ2-6, with TRBD2 matching over 7 bases. The CDR3 spans 17 residues. With 4 bases clipped from V and 2 bases from J, the junction kept 8 bases outside the gene matches. Germline V CDR1 and CDR2: MDHEN, SYDVKM. DNA for the CDR3: TGTGCCAGCAGTTCAGGAGGGAGGGGCCCTGGGGCCAACGTCCTGACTTTC. Translating it yields CASSSGGRGPGANVLTF.